A selection of T cell receptor beta chains follows, all from one sample in a study of T cell changes during pregnancy in multiple sclerosis. Some clones are missing from TCRdb's copy, which holds only in-frame ones; the method was immunoSEQ multiplex PCR. The sample holds some 46,000 clones, almost 95% seen once. Input material: peripheral blood. The receptor source for this set is a female donor with multiple sclerosis, enrolled in a pregnancy study. CDR3s include the opening cysteine and the closing phenylalanine or tryptophan. Each record gives: J gene, D gene, V gene, clone size, CDR3 DNA, CDR3 protein. A D gene is named only where the DNA matches it firmly. Part of the rows lack a size; the others show once, few, many or a class for expanded clones.

>TRBJ1-1|.|TRBV28|.
TGTGCCAGCAGTCCCGGGGGGCCACATATGGACGCTTTCTTT
CASSPGGPHMDAFF
>TRBJ1-2|.|TRBV19|.
TGTGCCAGTAGTATACAGGGCAGCACATATGGCTACACCTTC
CASSIQGSTYGYTF
>TRBJ2-1|.|TRBV5-1|.
TGCGCCAGCAGCTTGGAGGGGAGCGGGGAGCAGTTCTTC
CASSLEGSGEQFF
>TRBJ2-7|.|TRBV28|.
TGTGCCAGCAGTTTATTAGGGTCCGGCTACGAGCAGTACTTC
CASSLLGSGYEQYF
>TRBJ1-4|TRBD1|TRBV5-4|.
TGTGCCAGCAGCCCGACAGGGGATGAAAAACTGTTTTTT
CASSPTGDEKLFF
>TRBJ1-3|.|TRBV6-6|.
TGTGCCAGCAGTTACAACTCGGGACACAGAAACACCATATATTTT
CASSYNSGHRNTIYF
>TRBJ2-3|.|TRBV7-9|.
TGTGCCAGCAGCCTGACAGGCCTCCGCACAGATACGCAGTATTTT
CASSLTGLRTDTQYF
>TRBJ1-2|.|TRBV2|.
TGTGCCAGCAGTGTCGGGCAGCTGTTCGTTGAAGACTATGGCTACACCTTC
CASSVGQLFVEDYGYTF
>TRBJ2-3|.|TRBV19|few
TGTGCCAGTAGCGGGAGTAGTACAGATACGCAGTATTTT
CASSGSSTDTQYF
>TRBJ2-7|.|TRBV12-5|.
TGTGCTAGTGGTTTGGTTTCCAGTGCCTACGAGCAGTACTTC
CASGLVSSAYEQYF
>TRBJ2-5|.|TRBV6-1|.
TGTGCCAGCAGTGAAGTGGGGTTCCAAGAGACCCAGTACTTC
CASSEVGFQETQYF
>TRBJ2-5|TRBD2|TRBV19|.
TGTGCCAGTAGTATTTGGGGGGAGGGCCCAGAGACCCAGTACTTC
CASSIWGEGPETQYF
>TRBJ1-2|TRBD1|TRBV5-4|.
TGTGCCAGCAGCTACAGGGGGCAAGACTATGGCTACACCTTC
CASSYRGQDYGYTF
>TRBJ2-1|TRBD2|TRBV7-3|.
TGTGCCAGCAGCCGTTCGGGACTAGCGGGGCCCGGGGATGAGCAGTTCTTC
CASSRSGLAGPGDEQFF
>TRBJ1-1|.|TRBV28|.
TGTGCCAGCAGTCAGGGTTTGAACACTGAAGCTTTCTTT
CASSQGLNTEAFF
>TRBJ2-1|.|TRBV4-3|.
TGCGCCAGCAGCCAAGACGAAAGCTCCTACAATGAGCAGTTCTTC
CASSQDESSYNEQFF
>TRBJ1-2|.|TRBV7-9|.
TGTGCCAGCAGCGGTTTGAAGGCTGTACGTCATGGCTACACCTTC
CASSGLKAVRHGYTF
>TRBJ2-2|TRBD2|TRBV5-1|.
TGCGCCAGCAGCTTGATACTAGCGGGGTGGAACACCGGGGAGCTGTTTTTT
CASSLILAGWNTGELFF
>TRBJ1-1|.|TRBV19|.
TGTGCCAGTAGTATAGGACAGAACGGAGGGGCTTTCTTT
CASSIGQNGGAFF
>TRBJ1-1|.|TRBV5-1|once
TGCGCCAGCGCTGAGGGGGTAAACACTGAAGCTTTCTTT
CASAEGVNTEAFF
>TRBJ1-5|.|TRBV27|.
TGTGCCAGCAGTTTGGAGAGGGGTAGCAATCAGCCCCAGCATTTT
CASSLERGSNQPQHF
>TRBJ2-5|.|TRBV11-2|few
TGTGCCAGCAGCGTAGGGGGGGAGACCCAGTACTTC
CASSVGGETQYF
>TRBJ2-3|TRBD2|TRBV4-1|.
TGCGCCAGCAGCCGCGCCAGCGGGAGTTCAGATACGCAGTATTTT
CASSRASGSSDTQYF
>TRBJ1-2|.|TRBV28|.
TGTGCCACCTACGGTGGGGGGCGCGGCTATGGCTACACCTTC
CATYGGGRGYGYTF
>TRBJ2-3|TRBD2|TRBV12-5|.
TGTGCTAGTGGTTTGGGGATATTGACTAGCTCGGATACGCAGTATTTT
CASGLGILTSSDTQYF
>TRBJ2-2|TRBD1|TRBV27|.
TGTGCCAGCGGGGGACAGGGTGCGAACACCGGGGAGCTGTTTTTT
CASGGQGANTGELFF
>TRBJ2-5|.|TRBV4-1|.
TGCGCCAGCAGCCTCCATAGGGGAGAGACCCAGTACTTC
CASSLHRGETQYF
>TRBJ2-7|TRBD2|TRBV7-3|once
TGTGCCAGCAGCTTAGGCCTAGCGGGAGACGAGCAGTACTTC
CASSLGLAGDEQYF
>TRBJ2-1|.|TRBV11-3|.
TGTGCCAGCAGCTTAGAAACAAGCTCCTACAATGAGCAGTTCTTC
CASSLETSSYNEQFF
>TRBJ2-3|TRBD2|TRBV27|.
TGTGCCAGCAGTCCTAGGGGACTAGCGGGAGCACATACGCAGTATTTT
CASSPRGLAGAHTQYF
>TRBJ1-5|.|TRBV30|.
TGTGCCTGGGGGGGACGGTCACTGAGCAATCAGCCCCAGCATTTT
CAWGGRSLSNQPQHF
>TRBJ2-7|.|TRBV4-1|once
TGCGCCAGCAGCCCGGGACTCCTGGGGATATACGAGCAGTACTTC
CASSPGLLGIYEQYF
>TRBJ2-7|.|TRBV7-2|.
TGTGCCAGCAGCCCGGGGACTTTCTACGAGCAGTACTTC
CASSPGTFYEQYF
>TRBJ2-1|.|TRBV27|.
TGTGCCAGCAGCCCGGACACCCCCTCCTACAATGAGCAGTTCTTC
CASSPDTPSYNEQFF
>TRBJ2-2|.|TRBV19|.
TGTGCCGGAGTAGAGACCGGGGAGCTGTTTTTT
CAGVETGELFF
>TRBJ2-5|TRBD2|TRBV11-1|.
TGTGCCAGCAGCCCGACTAGCGGGAGTCAAGAGACCCAGTACTTC
CASSPTSGSQETQYF
>TRBJ2-7|TRBD1|TRBV30|.
TGTGCCTGGAGGGACAGGAGATACGAGCAGTACTTC
CAWRDRRYEQYF
>TRBJ1-5|TRBD1|TRBV19|once
TGTGCCAGTAGTATAGATCGGAGGGGGCTCCAGCATTTT
CASSIDRRGLQHF
>TRBJ1-1|TRBD1|TRBV6-6|.
TGTGCCAGCAGCTCCGGGACAGGGTGGCCGAACACTGAAGCTTTCTTT
CASSSGTGWPNTEAFF
>TRBJ2-7|TRBD2|TRBV6-6|.
TGTGCCAGCAGTCACCTCGGGACTAGCGAGGCCTACGAGCAGTACTTC
CASSHLGTSEAYEQYF
>TRBJ1-3|TRBD1|TRBV5-8|.
TGTGCCAGCAGCATCCGGACAGGAAAATTTGGAAACACCATATATTTT
CASSIRTGKFGNTIYF
>TRBJ2-3|TRBD1|TRBV5-4|.
TGTGCCAGCAGCCGAGGACAGGGATTAGATACGCAGTATTTT
CASSRGQGLDTQYF
>TRBJ2-5|.|TRBV2|.
TGTGCCAAGGGATTTCCGGGGGAGACCCAGTACTTC
CAKGFPGETQYF
>TRBJ2-2|.|TRBV19|.
TGTGCCAGTAGTACCGGGACGGCGAACACCGGGGAGCTGTTTTTT
CASSTGTANTGELFF
>TRBJ2-2|TRBD2|TRBV4-1|.
TGCGCCAGCAGCCAAGAGGGACTAGCGGGATTCACCGGGGAGCTGTTTTTT
CASSQEGLAGFTGELFF
>TRBJ1-5|TRBD1|TRBV5-1|.
TGCGCCAGCAGCTTGACAGGGCAGGGGGGCCAGCCCCAGCATTTT
CASSLTGQGGQPQHF
>TRBJ2-7|.|TRBV5-6|.
TGTGCCAGCAGCCGCCATGGTGGTACCTACGAGCAGTACTTC
CASSRHGGTYEQYF
>TRBJ2-5|TRBD2|TRBV5-5|.
TGTGCCAGCAGCTGGGTCAGGACTAGCGGGCCTGAAGAGACCCAGTACTTC
CASSWVRTSGPEETQYF
>TRBJ2-5|TRBD2|TRBV29-1|.
TGCAGCGTTCGCGGACTAGCGGGACCCCAAGAGACCCAGTACTTC
CSVRGLAGPQETQYF
>TRBJ2-7|.|TRBV4-1|.
TGCGCCACCTCAGCCACAGGCTACGAGCAGTACTTC
CATSATGYEQYF
>TRBJ1-2|.|TRBV5-5|.
TGTGCCAGCAGCTCAGGGGTTTCATATGGCTACACCTTC
CASSSGVSYGYTF